The 6 T cell receptor beta chains given below trace back to one sample, sequenced in a study of blood T cell repertoires in COVID-19. Using immunoSEQ multiplex PCR, the repertoire was profiled, and TCRdb retains in-frame clones only, with some absent. The table records about 360,000 clones, roughly 88% of them present only once. Input material: PBMCs or T cells enriched from blood (not recorded which). Every receptor here comes from a woman between 40 and 50 years old with acute COVID-19.

The rearrangement links TRBV30 to TRBJ1-4, with D perhaps matching TRBD1 (6 bases). The CDR3 contains 15 residues. V lost 0 bases, J lost 1 base, and 9 bases lay in between. Germline V gene lookup returns CDR1 GTSNPN and CDR2 SVGIG (reference sequence). For the CDR3, the DNA is TGTGCCTGGAGTGTCAACAGGGTAACTAATGAAAAACTGTTTTTT. Translating gives CAWSVNRVTNEKLFF.

The V and J genes are TRBV10-3 and TRBJ2-3; D may be TRBD2 (5 bases). The CDR3 has 13 amino acids. The germline gives CDR1 ENHRY, CDR2 SYGVKD. V shed 4 bases and J shed 6 bases, with 11 bases lying between them. CDR3 nucleotide sequence: TGTGCCATCAGTGTCTTGCGGGTGGATACGCAGTATTTT. This sequence encodes CAISVLRVDTQYF.

This clone was counted between two and nine times. V and J are TRBV7-9 and TRBJ2-1; D is undetermined. V lost 1 base and J 6 bases, leaving 7 bases between the germline ends. Germline assignment: CDR1 SEHNR and CDR2 FQNEAQ (reference sequence). This CDR3 contains 13 residues. CDR3 loop: CASSLVRVNEQFF. CDR3 coding DNA: TGTGCCAGCAGCTTAGTTCGGGTCAATGAGCAGTTCTTC.

The V gene is TRBV24-1, the J gene TRBJ2-1; 7 nucleotides line up with TRBD1. The CDR3 loop spans 16 amino acids. Germline V CDR1 and CDR2: KGHDR, SFDVKD. The J segment lost 2 bases and the V segment lost 1 base, leaving 4 bases of the junction unmatched. CDR3 sequence: CATSDFKGTAYNEQFF. The DNA for the CDR3 is TGTGCCACCAGTGATTTTAAAGGGACAGCCTACAATGAGCAGTTCTTC.

This clone was detected only once. CDR3 bases: TGTGCCTGGAGTGTACTCCCCACTACCGCCAGTGCAGCTTTCTTT. It is translated as CAWSVLPTTASAAFF. This chain connects TRBV30 to TRBJ1-1; D ambiguous. CDR1 is GTSNPN, CDR2 SVGIG, per germline (reference sequence). Trimming removed 0 bases at V and 10 bases at J, with 21 bases between. The CDR3 has 15 residues.

The chain carries TRBV7-2 and TRBJ2-1; 10 bases line up with TRBD1. CDR1 SGHTA and CDR2 FQGNSA come from the germline V gene. V shed 5 bases, J shed 4 bases, and the junction held 8 bases outside the gene matches. The CDR3 has 16 residues. This chain's CDR3 is CASSPGTGAAYNEQFF. Here the CDR3 DNA reads TGTGCCAGCAGCCCGGGGACAGGGGCGGCATACAATGAGCAGTTCTTC.